Below, 27 T cell receptor beta chains from the same sample are listed, as sequenced in a study of technical replicates of blood from several donors (dated by TCRdb to about 2017). The method behind the library was the immunoSEQ multiplex PCR assay. The immuneACCESS repertoire file appears here via TCRdb, limited to in-frame rearrangements. These files lack a portion of the clones; in checked studies, under half of the deficit traces to unresolved V genes, and the cause of the others is not known. This sample lists 100,000 or so clones; just over 95% were detected once. Roughly 0.19% of the sample goes to the ten largest clones. Sequenced: T cells isolated from PBMCs. These TCRs come from a human donor in good health.

The J gene is TRBJ1-1, the V gene TRBV12-5; D is undetermined. Trimming left V 3 bases short and J 3 bases short, with 5 bases between. The CDR3 is 12 residues long. CDR1 LGHNT and CDR2 FRNRAP come from the germline V gene. The CDR3 bases are TGTGCTAGTGGTTTCTCCTACACTGAAGCTTTCTTT. It translates to CASGFSYTEAFF.

The V and J genes are TRBV5-6 and TRBJ1-1; TRBD1 agrees at 7 bases. CDR1 is SGHDT, CDR2 YYEEEE, per germline. The CDR3 has 14 residues. V was pared by 1 base and J by 3 bases, with 3 bases of the junction left unmatched. CDR3 DNA sequence: TGTGCCAGCAGCTTGTACAGGGGTTACACTGAAGCTTTCTTT. This codes for CASSLYRGYTEAFF.

V gene TRBV10-3 combines with J gene TRBJ2-2; tentative D call: TRBD1 (5 bases). V was pared by 6 bases and J by 0 bases, with 8 bases between. The CDR3 sequence is 14 residues long. Per the germline V gene, CDR1 is ENHRY and CDR2 is SYGVKD. The chain's CDR3 is CAIRGQPNTGELFF. CDR3 nucleotide sequence: TGTGCCATCAGAGGACAACCGAACACCGGGGAGCTGTTTTTT.

The chain joins TRBV19 to TRBJ1-6; weak D call: TRBD1 (5 bases). V shed 5 bases and J shed 2 bases, with 16 bases lying between them. This CDR3 contains 17 residues. Germline values: CDR1 LNHDA, CDR2 SQIVND (reference sequence). CDR3: CASSEPEGVPYNSPLHF. As DNA, the CDR3 is TGTGCCAGTAGTGAACCGGAAGGGGTCCCCTATAATTCACCCCTCCACTTT. Full variable domain (outside the CDR3, taken from reference TRBV19 and TRBJ1-6): DGGITQSPKYLFRKEGQNVTLSCEQNLNHDAMYWYRQDPGQGLRLIYYSQIVNDFQKGDIAEGYSVSREKKESFPLTVTSAQKNPTAFYLCASSEPEGVPYNSPLHFGNGTRLTVT.

V is TRBV6-5 and J is TRBJ2-1; 8 bases agree with TRBD2. The germline V gene encodes CDR1 MNHEY and CDR2 SVGAGI. CDR3 length: 15 residues. Trimming cost V 5 bases and J 8 bases; bases outside gene matches: 11. The CDR3, as DNA: TGTGCCAGCAGTAGACCGGGACTAGAGGCTTATGAGCAGTTCTTC. This translates into CASSRPGLEAYEQFF.

V is TRBV19 and J is TRBJ1-1; D call uncertain. Per the germline V gene, CDR1 is LNHDA and CDR2 is SQIVND (reference sequence). The ends were cut back, 6 bases at V and 5 bases at J, with 7 bases in the middle. This CDR3 spans 11 amino acids. Here the CDR3 reads CASSLRTEAFF. Written as DNA, the CDR3 is TGTGCCAGTAGCTTACGGACTGAAGCTTTCTTT.

The chain employs TRBV9 and TRBJ1-2, with 9 bases fitting TRBD1. J was trimmed by 8 bases and V by 3 bases; bases with no gene match: 2. The CDR3 is 12 amino acids. Germline V gene sequence: CDR1 SGDLS, CDR2 YYNGEE. The CDR3 loop reads CASSETGGGYTF. CDR3 nucleotides: TGTGCCAGCAGCGAAACAGGGGGCGGCTACACCTTC.

The rearrangement joins TRBV11-2 to TRBJ2-3; 11 nucleotides align to TRBD2. Trimming cost V 4 bases and J 2 bases; bases outside gene matches: 5. The CDR3 covers 16 residues. The germline CDR1 and CDR2 sequences are SGHAT and FQNNGV. The chain's CDR3 is CASSSGLAGLTDTQYF. Written as DNA, the CDR3 is TGTGCCAGCAGCTCAGGACTAGCGGGTCTCACAGATACGCAGTATTTT.

CDR3 nucleotide sequence: TGTGCCAGCAGTGGGAGTTGGGACAGGGTTAGCGAAAAACTGTTTTTT. The encoded protein is CASSGSWDRVSEKLFF. The gene calls are TRBV6-1 and TRBJ1-4; 9 bases agree with TRBD1. V dropped 4 bases and J dropped 8; count of bases not matched to a gene: 11. This CDR3 is built from 16 residues. Germline CDR1 MNHNS, CDR2 SASEGT.

The V gene is TRBV28, the J gene TRBJ1-4; possibly TRBD1 for D (6 bases). The CDR3 is made up of 15 amino acids. Germline assignment: CDR1 MDHEN and CDR2 SYDVKM. Trimming took 4 bases from V and 5 from J, leaving 14 bases between them. CDR3 region: CASSYLWTENEKLFF. As DNA, the CDR3 is TGTGCCAGCAGTTACCTCTGGACAGAGAATGAAAAACTGTTTTTT.

The chain recombines TRBV14 with TRBJ2-7; no firm D call. Germline V gene data show CDR1 as SGHDN and CDR2 as FVKESK. Trimming left V 4 bases short and J 0 bases short, with 19 bases between. The CDR3 is 17 amino acids. Here the CDR3 reads CASSRGGLRSSSYEQYF. The CDR3 DNA reads as TGTGCCAGCAGCCGAGGTGGTTTGCGGTCGAGCTCCTACGAGCAGTACTTC.

The chain recombines TRBV9 with TRBJ1-2; TRBD1 agrees at 7 bases. Germline V gene data show CDR1 as SGDLS and CDR2 as YYNGEE. The CDR3 extends over 15 amino acids. The J segment lost 8 bases and the V segment lost 5 bases, leaving 15 bases of the junction unmatched. The CDR3, as DNA: TGTGCCAGCAGTGGCCTCAGGGGGATGAATGAAGGCTACACCTTC. Protein sequence: CASSGLRGMNEGYTF.

The V gene is TRBV7-3, the J gene TRBJ2-1; 8 bases match TRBD2. Unmatched junction bases numbered 10, after V lost 6 bases and J lost 0 bases. Germline V gene sequence: CDR1 SGHTA, CDR2 FQGTGA. The CDR3 runs to 17 residues. The CDR3 loop reads CASRGPSGGSSYNEQFF. CDR3 coding DNA: TGTGCCAGCAGGGGCCCCAGCGGGGGATCCTCCTACAATGAGCAGTTCTTC. The whole variable domain, remainder taken from reference TRBV7-3 and TRBJ2-1, is GAGVSQTPSNKVTEKGKYVELRCDPISGHTALYWYRQSLGQGPEFLIYFQGTGAADDSGLPNDRFFAVRPEGSVSTLKIQRTERGDSAVYLCASRGPSGGSSYNEQFFGPGTRLTVL.

This rearrangement joins TRBV5-1 to TRBJ2-3; 8 nucleotides match TRBD2. Germline V gives CDR1 SGHRS, CDR2 YFSETQ. The V and J ends lost 4 bases and 1 base, in that order; junction bases with no gene match: 8. The CDR3 consists of 16 residues. This chain's CDR3 is CASSLSGRPGTDTQYF. The CDR3 DNA is TGCGCCAGCAGCCTCAGCGGGAGACCGGGCACAGATACGCAGTATTTT.

The chain couples TRBV11-3 to TRBJ2-7; 9 bases agree with TRBD1. Per germline, CDR1 SGHNT and CDR2 YENEEA. Trimming removed 5 bases from V and 3 bases from J; junction bases left unmatched: 11. The CDR3 totals 16 residues. CDR3 sequence (DNA): TGTGCCAGCAGCCCCCCCGACAGGGGGACAAACTACGAGCAGTACTTC. Amino acid sequence: CASSPPDRGTNYEQYF.

This rearrangement joins TRBV5-4 to TRBJ1-1; the D is unclear. The V gene lost 4 bases and the J gene lost 4 bases, with 14 bases spanning the gap. The CDR3 sequence is 14 residues long. The germline CDR1 and CDR2 sequences are SGHNT and YYREEE (reference sequence). CDR3 nucleotides: TGTGCCAGCAGCAACCTTAGGAGAGGCACTGAAGCTTTCTTT. Encoded protein: CASSNLRRGTEAFF.

This rearrangement joins TRBV9 to TRBJ2-2, with D possibly matching TRBD2 (5 bases). This CDR3 is built from 12 residues. Trimming left V 3 bases short and J 6 bases short, with 6 bases between. In germline, CDR1 is SGDLS, CDR2 YYNGEE. The CDR3, as DNA: TGTGCCAGCAGCGCCGGGGCCGGGGAGCTGTTTTTT. It yields the protein CASSAGAGELFF.

The chain joins TRBV7-9 to TRBJ2-7; D is undetermined. The CDR3 has 12 residues. Looked up from germline, CDR1 is SEHNR and CDR2 is FQNEAQ (reference sequence). The V gene lost 11 bases and the J gene lost 5 bases, with 16 bases spanning the gap. The CDR3 DNA reads TGTGCCGTCCGACTGGAAAACAACGAGCAGTACTTC. Its translation is CAVRLENNEQYF.

The chain combines TRBV10-1 with TRBJ2-2; no definite D call. This CDR3 comprises 14 residues. From germline, CDR1 is WNHNN and CDR2 SYGVQD (reference sequence). V was cut by 4 bases and J by 4 bases, with 10 bases left in between. In DNA, the CDR3 is TGCGCCAGCAGTGTATACAGAACCACCGGGGAGCTGTTTTTT. This encodes CASSVYRTTGELFF.

J is TRBJ1-5 and V is TRBV6-5, with D uncertain. In germline, CDR1 is MNHEY, CDR2 SVGAGI. V shed 2 bases and J shed 0 bases, with 8 bases lying between them. The CDR3 loop spans 15 amino acids. CDR3 amino acids: CASSYREGSNQPQHF. The CDR3 region has the DNA TGTGCCAGCAGTTACCGGGAGGGTAGCAATCAGCCCCAGCATTTT.

The chain is built from TRBV6-1 and TRBJ1-5, with unresolved D. Per germline, CDR1 MNHNS and CDR2 SASEGT. The CDR3 spans 14 residues. V shed 5 bases and J shed 5 bases, with 13 bases lying between them. CDR3 coding DNA: TGTGCCAGCAGTCCCCAGAGGGATCATCAGCCCCAGCATTTT. Translation: CASSPQRDHQPQHF.

The genes are TRBV5-6 and TRBJ2-1; 14 nucleotides agree with TRBD2. V trimming: 4 bases; J trimming: 7 bases; junction bases outside the gene matches: 10. CDR3 length equals 17 residues. Per germline, CDR1 SGHDT and CDR2 YYEEEE. The CDR3 bases are TGTGCCAGCAGCAAGGGACTAGCGGGAGACGCCGCGAATGAGCAGTTCTTC. Translation: CASSKGLAGDAANEQFF. Together with reference TRBV5-6 and TRBJ2-1, the CDR3 gives the full variable domain: DAGVTQSPTHLIKTRGQQVTLRCSPKSGHDTVSWYQQALGQGPQFIFQYYEEEERQRGNFPDRFSGHQFPNYSSELNVNALLLGDSALYLCASSKGLAGDAANEQFFGPGTRLTVL.

A few counts support this clone. This chain links TRBV19 with TRBJ2-3; a weak D match, TRBD1 (7 bases). CDR3 length: 14 residues. CDR1 is LNHDA, CDR2 SQIVND, per germline (reference sequence). Trimming pared 6 bases from V and 9 bases from J, leaving 19 bases between. CDR3 amino acids: CASRSEIQGGTQYF. The CDR3 coding sequence is TGTGCCAGTAGAAGCGAGATCCAGGGGGGAACGCAGTATTTT.

This chain uses TRBV5-1 with TRBJ1-2; a weak D match, TRBD1 (6 bases). Trimming removed 10 bases from V and 8 bases from J, with 18 bases in between. The CDR3 contains 12 residues. Per the germline V gene, CDR1 is SGHRS and CDR2 is YFSETQ. DNA of the CDR3: TGCGCCGGCTCCTACAGGGTCTGGGGCTACACCTTC. Translation: CAGSYRVWGYTF.

The V and J genes are TRBV9 and TRBJ2-7, with TRBD1 matching over 8 bases. The V segment lost 1 base and the J segment 4 bases; nucleotides outside the gene matches: 4. In germline, CDR1 is SGDLS, CDR2 YYNGEE. The CDR3 loop spans 14 amino acids. CDR3 nucleotide sequence: TGTGCCAGCAGCGTAAGGACAGGGTCGTACGAGCAGTACTTC. Amino acid sequence: CASSVRTGSYEQYF. Together with reference TRBV9 and TRBJ2-7, the CDR3 gives the full variable domain: DSGVTQTPKHLITATGQRVTLRCSPRSGDLSVYWYQQSLDQGLQFLIQYYNGEERAKGNILERFSAQQFPDLHSELNLSSLELGDSALYFCASSVRTGSYEQYFGPGTRLTVT.

J is TRBJ2-3 and V is TRBV30, with 9 bases fitting TRBD2. This CDR3 has 14 residues. The germline V gene encodes CDR1 GTSNPN and CDR2 SVGIG (reference sequence). J gave up 6 bases and V 5 bases, and 9 bases lay outside the gene matches. The CDR3: CAWESAGGLDTQYF. The CDR3 coding sequence is TGTGCCTGGGAATCGGCGGGGGGGCTGGATACGCAGTATTTT.

The CDR3 loop reads CAWSEGGNQPQHF. The CDR3 nucleotides are TGTGCCTGGAGTGAAGGGGGTAATCAGCCCCAGCATTTT. The rearrangement links TRBV30 to TRBJ1-5; D possibly corresponds to TRBD1 (6 bases). This CDR3 is 13 amino acids long. Germline V gene sequence: CDR1 GTSNPN, CDR2 SVGIG (reference sequence). Trimming left V 1 base short and J 4 bases short, with 8 bases between.